This paragraph covers one T cell receptor (beta chain) sequence. Distinct nucleotide sequences in the sample also encode this CDR3. The CDR3 spans 12 residues. CDR1 and CDR2 (germline): SGHDT, YYEEEE. V gave up 4 bases and J gave up 2 bases, with 7 bases separating them. The table came from immunoSEQ multiplex PCR; TCRdb's copy has only in-frame clones and leaves some out. This table has hundreds of thousands of clones, 70% to 90% appearing once. The source of the sample is a study of shared T cell receptors in the human thymus. These same data were also listed under a study on human thymus T cells. That paper adds: Corrective surgery for congenital heart defects was being performed on the healthy Finnish infants who served as donors. The source of the thymus tissue was resections taken during corrective heart surgery. Thymic and blood repertoires seemed to show skewed V and J gene use. Related research examined unrelated individuals and reported that their thymic repertoires overlapped highly.

The receptor's source is a boy younger than two with a congenital heart defect. V usage is TRBV5-6 and J usage is TRBJ2-7, with D hard to call. Sequenced: thymocytes. The CDR3 DNA is TGTGCCAGCAGCCTGAGAGCCTACGAGCAGTACTTC. This codes for CASSLRAYEQYF.